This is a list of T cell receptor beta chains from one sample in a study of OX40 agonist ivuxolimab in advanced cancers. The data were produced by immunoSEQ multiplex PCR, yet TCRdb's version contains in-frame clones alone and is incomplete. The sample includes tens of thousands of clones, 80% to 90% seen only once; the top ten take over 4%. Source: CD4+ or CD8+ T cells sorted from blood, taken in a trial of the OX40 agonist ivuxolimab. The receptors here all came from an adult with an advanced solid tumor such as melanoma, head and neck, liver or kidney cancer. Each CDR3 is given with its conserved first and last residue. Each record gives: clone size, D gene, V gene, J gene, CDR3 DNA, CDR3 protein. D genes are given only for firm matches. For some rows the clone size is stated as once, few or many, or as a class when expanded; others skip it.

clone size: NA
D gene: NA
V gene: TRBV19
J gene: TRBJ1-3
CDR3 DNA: TGTGCCAGTAGTGTTTGGACGGCCGCTGGAAACACCATATATTTT
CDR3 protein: CASSVWTAAGNTIYF

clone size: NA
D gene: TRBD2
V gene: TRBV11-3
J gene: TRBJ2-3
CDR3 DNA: TGTGCCAGCAGCAGAGGGACTAGCGGAAAAAGCACAGATACGCAGTATTTT
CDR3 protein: CASSRGTSGKSTDTQYF

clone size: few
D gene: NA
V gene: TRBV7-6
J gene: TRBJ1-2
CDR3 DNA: TGTGCCAGCAGCCCACCGGGACCGGGGGTGGGCTACACCTTC
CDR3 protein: CASSPPGPGVGYTF

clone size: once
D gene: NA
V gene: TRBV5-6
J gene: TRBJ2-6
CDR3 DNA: TGTGCCAGCAGCTTTACGCCCTCTGGGGCCAACGTCCTGACTTTC
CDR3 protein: CASSFTPSGANVLTF

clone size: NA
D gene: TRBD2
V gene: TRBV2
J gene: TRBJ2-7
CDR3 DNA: TGTGCCAGCGGAAGACTTCCGGGACTAGCCTCCTACGAGCAGTACTTC
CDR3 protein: CASGRLPGLASYEQYF

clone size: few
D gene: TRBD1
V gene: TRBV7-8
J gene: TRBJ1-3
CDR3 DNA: TGTGCCAGCAGCCCCGGGACAGCCAACTCTGGAAACACCATATATTTT
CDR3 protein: CASSPGTANSGNTIYF

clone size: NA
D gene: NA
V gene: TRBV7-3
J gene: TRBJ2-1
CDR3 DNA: TGTGCCAGCAGCCCGACCGGGACACCTAGCTCCTACAATGAGCAGTTCTTC
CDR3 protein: CASSPTGTPSSYNEQFF

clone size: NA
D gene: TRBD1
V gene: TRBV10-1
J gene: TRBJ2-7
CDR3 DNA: TGCGCCAGCAGCCAGGGACAGGGTCTATACGAGCAGTACTTC
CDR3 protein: CASSQGQGLYEQYF

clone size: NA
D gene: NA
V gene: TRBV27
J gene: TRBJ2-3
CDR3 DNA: TGTGCCAGCAGTTTATTTGGTAGGGATACGCAGTATTTT
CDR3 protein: CASSLFGRDTQYF

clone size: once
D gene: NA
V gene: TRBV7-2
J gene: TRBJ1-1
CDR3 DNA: TGTGCCAGCAGCAAAAGTAGATCGAACACTGAAGCTTTCTTT
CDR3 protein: CASSKSRSNTEAFF

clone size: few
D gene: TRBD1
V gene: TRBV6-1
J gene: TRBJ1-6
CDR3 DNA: TGTGCCAGCACCCCGGAGGACAGGGCGTCTCGCCTCCACTTT
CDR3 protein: CASTPEDRASRLHF

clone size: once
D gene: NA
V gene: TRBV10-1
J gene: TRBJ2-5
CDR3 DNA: TGCGCCAGCAGTGCCGGGACCGGTATCAGGGAGACCCAGTACTTC
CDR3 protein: CASSAGTGIRETQYF

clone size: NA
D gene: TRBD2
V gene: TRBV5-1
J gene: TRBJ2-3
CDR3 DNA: TGCGCCAGCAGCCAGGGGACTAGCGGGAGTGGAACAGATACGCAGTATTTT
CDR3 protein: CASSQGTSGSGTDTQYF

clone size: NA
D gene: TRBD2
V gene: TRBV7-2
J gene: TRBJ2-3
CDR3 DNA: TGTGCCAGCAGCCCCCAGCGGGAGGGGTCGCAGTATTTT
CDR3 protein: CASSPQREGSQYF

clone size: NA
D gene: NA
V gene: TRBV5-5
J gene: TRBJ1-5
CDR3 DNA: TGTGCCAGCAGCTTGGGGGGGCAGGGGAATCAGCCCCAGCATTTT
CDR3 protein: CASSLGGQGNQPQHF

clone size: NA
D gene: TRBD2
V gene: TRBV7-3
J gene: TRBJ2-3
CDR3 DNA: TGTGCCAGCAGCTTAATGGGCGGGGGGACAGATACGCAGTATTTT
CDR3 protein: CASSLMGGGTDTQYF

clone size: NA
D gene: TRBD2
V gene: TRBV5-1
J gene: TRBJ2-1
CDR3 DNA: TGCGCCAGCAGCGGAACCACTAGCGGGGACTACAATGAGCAGTTCTTC
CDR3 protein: CASSGTTSGDYNEQFF

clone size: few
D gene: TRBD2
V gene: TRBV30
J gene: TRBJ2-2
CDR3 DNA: TGTGCCTGGAGTTCGGGACTAGCTGGCACCGGGGAGCTGTTTTTT
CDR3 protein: CAWSSGLAGTGELFF

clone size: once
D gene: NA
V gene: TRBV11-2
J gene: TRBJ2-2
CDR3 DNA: TGTGCCAGCAGCTTAGATTCTGTCCGACTCCAAAAAAACACCGGGGAGCTGTTTTTT
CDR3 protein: CASSLDSVRLQKNTGELFF

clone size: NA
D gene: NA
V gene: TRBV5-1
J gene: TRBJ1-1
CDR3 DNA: TGCGCCAGCAGCGCTCTGCGGGACACTGAAGCTTTCTTT
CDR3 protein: CASSALRDTEAFF

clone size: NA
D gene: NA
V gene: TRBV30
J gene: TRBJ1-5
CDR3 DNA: TGTGCCTGGAGGGGGTCTTTCCCCAATCAGCCCCAGCATTTT
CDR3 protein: CAWRGSFPNQPQHF

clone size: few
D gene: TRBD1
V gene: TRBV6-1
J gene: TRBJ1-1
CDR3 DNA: TGTGCCAGCAGCCTGTTAGGGGGCGGCACTGAAGCTTTCTTT
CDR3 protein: CASSLLGGGTEAFF

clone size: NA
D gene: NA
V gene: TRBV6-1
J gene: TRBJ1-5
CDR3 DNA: TGTGCCAGCAGTGTAGGAGGGTACGGTAATCAGCCCCAGCATTTT
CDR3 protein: CASSVGGYGNQPQHF